This T cell receptor beta chain was observed in a study of T cell changes during pregnancy in multiple sclerosis. Clones were read by immunoSEQ multiplex PCR, and TCRdb kept only the in-frame ones, dropping some. Found here are 35,000 to 40,000 clones, about 92% of them singletons; the top ten hold roughly 5%. This clone showed up just once. CDR1 and CDR2 (germline): SGHVS, FNYEAQ. The CDR3 loop spans 13 amino acids. Trimming cost V 5 bases and J 3 bases, with 11 bases left between them. Source: CD8+ T cells from peripheral blood mononuclear cells, taken in the third trimester of pregnancy. The chain is built from TRBV7-6 and TRBJ2-7; D is possibly TRBD2 (6 bases). This receptor was identified in a female donor with multiple sclerosis, enrolled in a pregnancy study. CDR3 DNA: TGTGCCAGCAGCCGGGAGTACGGCTACGAGCAGTACTTC. Translated, it gives CASSREYGYEQYF.